The 5 T cell receptor beta chains listed next were all sequenced from one sample in a study of T cell responses to AZD1222 COVID-19 vaccine. Method: immunoSEQ multiplex PCR; TCRdb's copy keeps in-frame clones and lacks some. The sample consists of about 140,000 clones, 91% of them appearing once. The specimen comprised peripheral blood, sampled 28 days after the second dose of the MenACWY control vaccine. The receptors originated from an adult who received the MenACWY meningococcal vaccine as a control.

In this sample, this clone turned up once. The chain employs TRBV6-5 and TRBJ1-5; 7 bases match TRBD1. With 8 bases clipped from V and 3 bases from J, the junction kept 1 base outside the gene matches. This CDR3 spans 12 amino acids. Germline CDR1 is MNHEY and CDR2 is SVGAGI. The CDR3 is CASDRDNQPQHF. CDR3 nucleotide sequence: TGTGCCAGCGACAGGGACAATCAGCCCCAGCATTTT.

This clone occurred a few times. The chain has TRBV7-8 and TRBJ1-5; 7 positions match TRBD1. This CDR3 spans 15 amino acids. Trimming removed 5 bases from V and 5 bases from J; junction bases left unmatched: 9. Germline CDR1 and CDR2: SGHVS and FQNEAQ. The CDR3, as DNA: TGTGCCAGCAGCCTACAGGGGCAGGGGGATCAGCCCCAGCATTTT. Protein product: CASSLQGQGDQPQHF.

The chain carries TRBV6-1 and TRBJ2-7, with 9 bases aligning to TRBD1. CDR1 is MNHNS and CDR2 is SASEGT in the germline V gene. Trimming removed 3 bases from V and 11 bases from J; junction bases left unmatched: 5. This CDR3 has 12 amino acids. The CDR3, as DNA: TGTGCCAGCAGTGAGAACAGGGGGCTCGAGTACTTC. Translation: CASSENRGLEYF.

The gene calls are TRBV19 and TRBJ1-5; the D gene is possibly TRBD1 (6 bases). The length of the CDR3 is 17 residues. Trimming left V 9 bases short and J 0 bases short, with 21 bases between. Germline V lookup: CDR1 LNHDA, CDR2 SQIVND (reference sequence). The CDR3 spells CASTRFSGHYSNQPQHF. In DNA form, the CDR3 reads TGTGCCAGCACCCGCTTTTCGGGACACTATAGCAATCAGCCCCAGCATTTT.

The rearrangement joins TRBV5-1 to TRBJ2-2, with no clear D. This CDR3 has 17 residues. V lost 0 bases and J lost 0, with 12 bases in between. The germline CDR1 and CDR2 sequences are SGHRS and YFSETQ. DNA of the CDR3: TGCGCCAGCAGCTTGGCCGAAAGGCCCGCGAACACCGGGGAGCTGTTTTTT. Its protein is CASSLAERPANTGELFF.